These 32 T cell receptor beta chains came from one sample sequenced in a study of blood T cell repertoires in COVID-19. Profiled with immunoSEQ multiplex PCR; TCRdb holds only in-frame clones, not every one. The sample shows 210,000 or so clones, about four fifths of them seen only once. The specimen was PBMCs or T cells enriched from blood (not recorded which). The receptors were gathered from a man aged 55 to 70 who had recovered from COVID-19.

The V gene is TRBV2, the J gene TRBJ1-6, with D maybe TRBD1 (6 bases). Per germline, CDR1 SNHLY and CDR2 FYNNEI. The CDR3 extends over 14 amino acids. V was cut by 7 bases and J by 6 bases, with 13 bases left in between. The CDR3 sequence is CASKGGTGNSPLHF. As DNA, the CDR3 is TGTGCCAGCAAGGGGGGGACGGGTAATTCACCCCTCCACTTT.

This clone was seen once. J is TRBJ1-6 and V is TRBV5-8, with unresolved D. Trimming pared 7 bases from V and 7 bases from J, leaving 15 bases between. This CDR3 contains 14 residues. Germline-derived CDR1 and CDR2 are SGHTS and YDEGEE. CDR3 nucleotide sequence: TGTGCCAGCGGATTGAGGGTCATCAATTCACCCCTCCACTTT. This gives the protein CASGLRVINSPLHF.

The J gene is TRBJ1-2, the V gene TRBV7-8; 7 nucleotides line up with TRBD1. The V and J ends lost 0 bases and 4 bases, in that order; junction bases with no gene match: 2. The germline CDR1 and CDR2 sequences are SGHVS and FQNEAQ. The CDR3 has 14 amino acids. CDR3 nucleotide sequence: TGTGCCAGCAGCTTAGCAGGGGGCTTCTATGGCTACACCTTC. Protein sequence: CASSLAGGFYGYTF.

The chain employs TRBV10-3 and TRBJ2-1; 7 nucleotides agree with TRBD2. The CDR3 runs 15 residues. Germline V gives CDR1 ENHRY, CDR2 SYGVKD. J lost 4 bases, V lost 3 bases, and 6 bases had no gene match. The CDR3 DNA reads TGTGCCATCAGTGATTACGGACTAGGTTACAATGAGCAGTTCTTC. This codes for CAISDYGLGYNEQFF.

This clone turned up a few times. V gene TRBV5-6 combines with J gene TRBJ2-1, with D unclear. This CDR3 region has 16 residues. V was pared by 0 bases and J by 1 base, with 11 bases between. Germline V CDR1 and CDR2: SGHDT, YYEEEE. In nucleotides, the CDR3 is TGTGCCAGCAGCTTGGGTCAGGCTGGTTCCTACAATGAGCAGTTCTTC. It is translated as CASSLGQAGSYNEQFF.

The CDR3 coding sequence is TGTGCCAGCAGCCCGCAGGGGGCAGGGAAGAGCACTGAAGCTTTCTTT. The encoded protein is CASSPQGAGKSTEAFF. This rearrangement joins TRBV7-9 to TRBJ1-1; 8 positions agree with TRBD1. The CDR3 sequence is 16 residues long. V lost 5 bases and J lost 4; bases outside the gene matches: 12. Germline assignment: CDR1 SEHNR and CDR2 FQNEAQ (reference sequence).

The CDR3, as DNA: TGTGCCAGCAGTTACTGGGGGCAGGGGGAGACCCAGTACTTC. This encodes CASSYWGQGETQYF. This chain connects TRBV6-2 or TRBV6-3 to TRBJ2-5; D is perhaps TRBD1 (6 bases). CDR1 and CDR2 (germline): MNHEY, SVGEGT. This CDR3 comprises 14 residues. Trimming took 1 base from V and 5 from J, leaving 11 bases between them.

This chain links TRBV10-3 with TRBJ2-7; D is uncertain. This CDR3 is built from 15 residues. V shed 3 bases and J shed 6 bases, with 18 bases lying between them. Germline V gene lookup returns CDR1 ENHRY and CDR2 SYGVKD. The CDR3 sequence: CAISESAVRSGEQYF. DNA for the CDR3: TGTGCCATCAGTGAATCGGCAGTTCGTTCGGGCGAGCAGTACTTC.

V is TRBV5-8 and J is TRBJ1-3, with a possible D match to TRBD1 (5 bases). This CDR3 is built from 18 residues. The ends were cut back, 1 base at V and 4 bases at J, with 21 bases in the middle. Germline CDR1 reads SGHTS; CDR2 reads YDEGEE. CDR3 region: CASSLRWIWGAKGNTIYF. CDR3 bases: TGTGCCAGCAGCTTGCGGTGGATTTGGGGCGCAAAAGGAAACACCATATATTTT.

The chain couples TRBV30 to TRBJ1-6, with no clear D. Germline values: CDR1 GTSNPN, CDR2 SVGIG (reference sequence). The CDR3 is 12 residues long. Trimming took off 5 bases at V and 12 bases at J, with 14 bases between the two ends. CDR3 bases: TGTGCCTGGGTTTTGGACTCCGGACCCCTCCACTTT. Translated, it gives CAWVLDSGPLHF. Full variable domain (rest looked up from reference TRBV30 and TRBJ1-6): SQTIHQWPATLVQPVGSPLSLECTVEGTSNPNLYWYRQAAGRGLQLLFYSVGIGQISSEVPQNLSASRPQDRQFILSSKKLLLSDSGFYLCAWVLDSGPLHFGNGTRLTVT.

The V gene is TRBV18, the J gene TRBJ1-3, with D uncertain. Germline assignment: CDR1 KGHSH and CDR2 LQKENI. Between the trimmed V and J ends, which lost 6 bases and 0 bases, there was a span of 12 bases. The CDR3 is made up of 15 amino acids. CDR3 in DNA: TGTGCCAGCTCGCTCCAACAGAGCTCTGGAAACACCATATATTTT. Encoded protein: CASSLQQSSGNTIYF.

The rearrangement links TRBV4-1 to TRBJ1-2; D is unclear. Per the germline V gene, CDR1 is MGHRA and CDR2 is YSYEKL. This CDR3 has 15 amino acids. Between the trimmed V and J ends, which lost 1 base and 3 bases, there was a span of 12 bases. CDR3 loop: CASSQGRPEDYGYTF. The CDR3 DNA is TGCGCCAGCAGCCAAGGTAGACCTGAGGACTATGGCTACACCTTC.

The chain has TRBV11-3 and TRBJ1-2, with D maybe TRBD1 (6 bases). There are 14 residues in the CDR3. Per the germline V gene, CDR1 is SGHNT and CDR2 is YENEEA. Trimming took off 5 bases at V and 5 bases at J, with 15 bases between the two ends. The CDR3 DNA is TGTGCCAGCAGCCCTAGACCAGGGGAATATGGCTACACCTTC. Translation: CASSPRPGEYGYTF.

This clone was observed a single time. This chain uses TRBV19 with TRBJ1-2; 8 positions match TRBD1. Germline V gives CDR1 LNHDA, CDR2 SQIVND (reference sequence). The junction had 5 bases not matched to a gene; V was cut back by 4 bases and J by 4 bases. This CDR3 is built from 14 residues. CDR3 region: CASSTGGRGYGYTF. DNA for the CDR3: TGTGCCAGTAGTACAGGGGGCAGGGGCTATGGCTACACCTTC.

The CDR3 DNA reads as TGTGCCAGCAGATCGGGACAGGTCTACGAGCAGTACTTC. This gives the protein CASRSGQVYEQYF. The V and J genes are TRBV27 and TRBJ2-7; the match to TRBD1 covers 8 bases. Germline loops: CDR1 MNHEY, CDR2 SMNVEV (reference sequence). Losses at the gene ends were 6 bases for V and 3 bases for J; bases not matched to a gene: 4. The CDR3 is 13 amino acids.

The V gene is TRBV7-3, the J gene TRBJ2-3; TRBD2 agrees at 9 bases. Trimming at V came to 6 bases and at J to 1 base, leaving 5 bases not matched to a gene. CDR3 size: 15 residues. Germline V lookup: CDR1 SGHTA, CDR2 FQGTGA. The CDR3 DNA sequence: TGTGCCAGCAGTTTTAGCGGGGGCCGCACAGATACGCAGTATTTT. This codes for CASSFSGGRTDTQYF.

The CDR3 coding sequence is TGTGCCAGCAGCTTGGAGGGCAGGGGGCCGTCACCCCTCCACTTT. It yields the protein CASSLEGRGPSPLHF. The V gene is TRBV5-6, the J gene TRBJ1-6; 8 nucleotides agree with TRBD1. Per the germline V gene, CDR1 is SGHDT and CDR2 is YYEEEE. Trimming cost V 0 bases and J 10 bases; bases outside gene matches: 6. The CDR3 length is 15 residues.

The genes are TRBV11-3 and TRBJ1-2, with 8 bases lining up with TRBD1. V lost 5 bases, J lost 6 bases, and 14 bases stayed unmatched. Germline CDR1 SGHNT, CDR2 YENEEA. CDR3 length: 16 amino acids. The CDR3 DNA is TGTGCCAGCAGCCAGACGCGTCCAGGGGGCCAGGATGGCTACACCTTC. Protein product: CASSQTRPGGQDGYTF.

CDR3: CSASRQGDNSPLHF. For the CDR3, the DNA is TGCAGTGCTAGTAGACAGGGAGATAATTCACCCCTCCACTTT. The chain recombines TRBV20-1 with TRBJ1-6, with 7 bases matching TRBD1. CDR3 length: 14 amino acids. The V segment lost 3 bases and the J segment 5 bases; nucleotides outside the gene matches: 4. CDR1 DFQATT and CDR2 SNEGSKA come from the germline V gene (reference sequence).

This clone was detected once. The chain uses TRBV7-2 and TRBJ2-5; D may be TRBD2 (5 bases). This CDR3 has 11 amino acids. Germline CDR1 and CDR2: SGHTA and FQGNSA. V lost 5 bases and J lost 11, with 12 bases in between. In DNA form, the CDR3 reads TGTGCCAGCAGCCCCGGGATTGGGCAGTACTTC. Its translation is CASSPGIGQYF. The full variable domain, rest sourced from reference TRBV7-2 and TRBJ2-5, is GAGVSQSPSNKVTEKGKDVELRCDPISGHTALYWYRQSLGQGLEFLIYFQGNSAPDKSGLPSDRFSAERTGGSVSTLTIQRTQQEDSAVYLCASSPGIGQYFGPGTRLLVL.

This chain links TRBV10-3 with TRBJ1-4; 7 nucleotides match TRBD1. J was trimmed by 3 bases and V by 11 bases; bases with no gene match: 6. The CDR3 sequence is 13 residues long. Looked up from germline, CDR1 is ENHRY and CDR2 is SYGVKD. DNA of the CDR3: TGTGCCTCCAGGGGGACGGCTAATGAAAAACTGTTTTTT. Translated: CASRGTANEKLFF.

The gene calls are TRBV4-2 and TRBJ2-1; D is perhaps TRBD1 (5 bases). The CDR3 has 15 residues. The V gene lost 1 base and the J gene lost 4 bases, with 11 bases spanning the gap. Germline V gene sequence: CDR1 LGHNA, CDR2 YNFKEQ. The CDR3 DNA reads TGTGCCAGCAGCCAAGTTTCGGACACTTACAATGAGCAGTTCTTC. Protein product: CASSQVSDTYNEQFF.

The V gene is TRBV5-1, the J gene TRBJ2-7; a weak D match, TRBD1 (6 bases). CDR1 is SGHRS and CDR2 is YFSETQ in the germline V gene. Trimming took off 6 bases at V and 4 bases at J, with 20 bases between the two ends. The CDR3 totals 15 residues. The CDR3 here is CASKEDSGTSYEQYF. CDR3 coding DNA: TGCGCCAGCAAGGAGGACTCCGGGACATCTTACGAGCAGTACTTC.

This clone was observed once. The V call is TRBV30, the J call TRBJ1-2, with no clear D. The CDR3 runs to 13 residues. The germline V gene encodes CDR1 GTSNPN and CDR2 SVGIG (reference sequence). V was cut by 3 bases and J by 4 bases, with 12 bases left in between. The CDR3 nucleotides are TGTGCCTGGAGCATTCTCAACGGCTATGGCTACACCTTC. It specifies CAWSILNGYGYTF. Full variable domain (rest looked up from reference TRBV30 and TRBJ1-2): SQTIHQWPATLVQPVGSPLSLECTVEGTSNPNLYWYRQAAGRGLQLLFYSVGIGQISSEVPQNLSASRPQDRQFILSSKKLLLSDSGFYLCAWSILNGYGYTFGSGTRLTVV.

J is TRBJ1-2 and V is TRBV12-3 or TRBV12-4, with 7 bases lining up with TRBD1. The CDR3 is 13 amino acids. J lost 8 bases, V lost 1 base, and 4 bases had no gene match. The CDR3 DNA is TGTGCCAGCAGTTTAGACAGGGGTGGCGGCTACACCTTC. It encodes CASSLDRGGGYTF.

The J gene is TRBJ2-7, the V gene TRBV29-1, with 9 bases lining up with TRBD1. Trimming cost V 6 bases and J 7 bases; bases outside gene matches: 10. The CDR3 runs 13 residues. Germline lookup yields CDR1 SQVTM and CDR2 ANQGSEA. The chain's CDR3 is CSVGPGTGWEQYF. CDR3 coding DNA: TGCAGCGTGGGCCCAGGGACAGGGTGGGAGCAGTACTTC.

V usage is TRBV30 and J usage is TRBJ1-4, with 8 bases identical to TRBD1. This CDR3 region has 15 residues. CDR1 is GTSNPN and CDR2 is SVGIG in the germline V gene (reference sequence). With 2 bases clipped from V and 3 bases from J, the junction kept 5 bases outside the gene matches. The CDR3 coding sequence is TGTGCCTGGAGTCCCTTGGGACAGGCTAATGAAAAACTGTTTTTT. This encodes CAWSPLGQANEKLFF.

This sequence joins TRBV19 and TRBJ2-5; TRBD1 matches 7 bases. The V segment lost 6 bases and the J segment 2 bases; nucleotides outside the gene matches: 12. Germline V gene data show CDR1 as LNHDA and CDR2 as SQIVND (reference sequence). The CDR3 has 16 amino acids. The CDR3 DNA follows: TGTGCCAGTAGCAGCGCCCGCTCGACAGGGCAAGAGACCCAGTACTTC. As protein: CASSSARSTGQETQYF.

In its sample, this clone was seen a few times. The V call is TRBV7-2, the J call TRBJ2-7; 7 bases match TRBD1. The V and J ends lost 4 bases and 6 bases, in that order; junction bases with no gene match: 6. In germline, CDR1 is SGHTA, CDR2 FQGNSA. CDR3 length: 13 residues. DNA of the CDR3: TGTGCCAGCAGCTCACAGGGGTCCGGCGAGCAGTACTTC. Its protein product is CASSSQGSGEQYF. The full variable domain, rest sourced from reference TRBV7-2 and TRBJ2-7, is GAGVSQSPSNKVTEKGKDVELRCDPISGHTALYWYRQSLGQGLEFLIYFQGNSAPDKSGLPSDRFSAERTGGSVSTLTIQRTQQEDSAVYLCASSSQGSGEQYFGPGTRLTVT.

The chain carries TRBV4-2 and TRBJ2-5, with a weak D call TRBD2 (6 bases). This CDR3 contains 14 residues. Germline V lookup: CDR1 LGHNA, CDR2 YNFKEQ. Deletions cut 1 base from V and 7 bases from J, with 13 bases between. The CDR3 region is CASSQGLGAGTQYF. The CDR3 DNA is TGTGCCAGCAGCCAAGGACTAGGCGCGGGGACCCAGTACTTC.

This clone was observed a handful of times. The chain uses TRBV9 and TRBJ2-7; tentatively, D is TRBD2 (6 bases). The CDR3 is 15 residues long. Trimming removed 0 bases at V and 1 base at J, with 11 bases between. CDR1 is SGDLS and CDR2 is YYNGEE in the germline V gene. The chain's CDR3 is CASSVAAGPSYEQYF. The CDR3 DNA is TGTGCCAGCAGCGTAGCAGCGGGCCCATCCTACGAGCAGTACTTC.

This clone has only one observation. The J gene is TRBJ2-5, the V gene TRBV28, with a possible D match to TRBD2 (7 bases). In germline, CDR1 is MDHEN, CDR2 SYDVKM. The ends were cut back, 2 bases at V and 4 bases at J, with 14 bases in the middle. There are 15 residues in the CDR3. For the CDR3, the DNA is TGTGCCAGCAGTTTAGCCGCGAGGGGGGGAGAGACCCAGTACTTC. Protein: CASSLAARGGETQYF.